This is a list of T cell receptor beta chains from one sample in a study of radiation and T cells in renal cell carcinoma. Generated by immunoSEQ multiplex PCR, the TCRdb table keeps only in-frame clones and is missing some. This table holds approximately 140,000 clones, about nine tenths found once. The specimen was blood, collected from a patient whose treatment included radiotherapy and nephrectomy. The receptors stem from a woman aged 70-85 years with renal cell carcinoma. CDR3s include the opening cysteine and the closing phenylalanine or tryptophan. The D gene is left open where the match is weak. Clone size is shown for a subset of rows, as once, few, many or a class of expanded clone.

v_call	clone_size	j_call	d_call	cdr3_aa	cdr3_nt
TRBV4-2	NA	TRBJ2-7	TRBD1	CASSQAGTGNYEQYF	TGTGCCAGCAGCCAGGCCGGGACAGGAAACTACGAGCAGTACTTC
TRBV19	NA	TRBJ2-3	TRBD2	CASTSSTSGFTDTQYF	TGTGCCAGTACCTCTTCGACTAGCGGGTTCACAGATACGCAGTATTTT
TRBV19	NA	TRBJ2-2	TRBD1	CASSRRGRGELFF	TGTGCCAGTAGCCGAAGGGGGCGAGGGGAGCTGTTTTTT
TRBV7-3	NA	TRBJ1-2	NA	CASSPPRGSLYGYTF	TGTGCCAGCAGCCCACCTCGTGGCAGTTTATATGGCTACACCTTC
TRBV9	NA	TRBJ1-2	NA	CASSAKQRIALDIYGYTF	TGTGCCAGCAGCGCGAAACAGAGAATCGCTCTAGACATCTATGGCTACACCTTC
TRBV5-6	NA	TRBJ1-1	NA	CASSLGRNTEAFF	TGTGCCAGCAGCTTAGGGAGGAACACTGAAGCTTTCTTT
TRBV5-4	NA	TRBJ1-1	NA	CASSLGRENTEAFF	TGTGCCAGCAGCTTGGGACGGGAAAACACTGAAGCTTTCTTT
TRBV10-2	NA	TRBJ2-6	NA	CATYPGQPSGANVLTF	TGCGCCACCTATCCCGGACAGCCCTCTGGGGCCAACGTCCTGACTTTC
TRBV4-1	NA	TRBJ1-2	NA	CASSQGVGVSYGYTF	TGCGCCAGCAGCCAAGGTGTGGGAGTTAGCTATGGCTACACCTTC
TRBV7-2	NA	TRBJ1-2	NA	CASSGAGGGYTF	TGTGCCAGCAGCGGGGCGGGAGGAGGCTACACCTTC
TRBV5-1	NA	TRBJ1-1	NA	CASSLVLVGTEAFF	TGCGCCAGCAGCTTGGTTTTGGTTGGCACTGAAGCTTTCTTT
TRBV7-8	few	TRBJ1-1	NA	CASSSRPGLEAFF	TGTGCCAGCAGCTCTAGACCTGGCCTTGAAGCTTTCTTT
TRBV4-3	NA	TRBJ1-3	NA	CASSQDGTVRGNTIYF	TGCGCCAGCAGCCAAGATGGAACGGTTCGCGGAAACACCATATATTTT
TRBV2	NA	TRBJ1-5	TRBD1	CASSEAARGGNQPQHF	TGTGCCAGCAGTGAAGCGGCCAGGGGGGGAAATCAGCCCCAGCATTTT
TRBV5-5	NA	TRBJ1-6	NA	CASTLGSSSYNSPLHF	TGTGCCAGCACCTTGGGTAGTAGCTCCTATAATTCACCCCTCCACTTT
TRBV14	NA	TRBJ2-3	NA	CASSQDPATQYF	TGTGCCAGCAGCCAAGATCCGGCTACGCAGTATTTT
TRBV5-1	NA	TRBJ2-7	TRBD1	CASSSDRAYEQYF	TGCGCCAGCAGCTCGGACAGGGCCTACGAGCAGTACTTC
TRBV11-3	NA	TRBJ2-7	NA	CASSLAGEQYF	TGTGCCAGCAGCTTAGCGGGAGAGCAGTACTTC
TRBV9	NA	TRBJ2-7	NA	CASSPSVGNSYEQYF	TGTGCCAGCAGCCCCTCAGTAGGTAATTCCTACGAGCAGTACTTC
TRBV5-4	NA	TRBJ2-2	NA	CASSLQGYTGELFF	TGTGCCAGCAGCTTACAGGGTTACACCGGGGAGCTGTTTTTT
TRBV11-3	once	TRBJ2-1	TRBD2	CASSLASGGSYNEQFF	TGTGCCAGCAGCTTAGCTAGCGGGGGCTCCTACAATGAGCAGTTCTTC
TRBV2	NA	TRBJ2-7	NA	CASSEIRGAVSYEQYF	TGTGCCAGCAGTGAAATCAGGGGGGCAGTTTCCTACGAGCAGTACTTC
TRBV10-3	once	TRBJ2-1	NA	CATATSREQFF	TGTGCCACCGCAACTAGCCGGGAGCAGTTCTTC
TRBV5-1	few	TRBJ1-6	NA	CASSLQGSYNSPLHF	TGCGCCAGCAGCTTGCAGGGCTCCTATAATTCACCCCTCCACTTT
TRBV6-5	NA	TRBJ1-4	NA	CASSYVGEKLFF	TGTGCCAGCAGTTACGTGGGTGAAAAACTGTTTTTT
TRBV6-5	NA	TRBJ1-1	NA	CASSYSRTNTEAFF	TGTGCCAGCAGTTACTCAAGGACGAACACTGAAGCTTTCTTT
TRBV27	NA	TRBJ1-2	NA	CASSPRPREVRGYTF	TGTGCCAGCAGTCCGCGACCCAGGGAGGTTCGTGGCTACACCTTC
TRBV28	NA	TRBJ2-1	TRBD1	CASRKTGNNEQFF	TGTGCCAGCAGAAAGACAGGGAACAATGAGCAGTTCTTC
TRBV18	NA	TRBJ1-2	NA	CASSLTDSNYGYTF	TGTGCCAGCTCCCTGACAGATTCTAACTATGGCTACACCTTC
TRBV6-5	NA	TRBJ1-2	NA	CASSYSLVASNYGYTF	TGTGCCAGCAGTTACTCCCTCGTAGCTTCTAACTATGGCTACACCTTC
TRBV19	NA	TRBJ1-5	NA	CASSIGSDRWHQPQHF	TGTGCCAGTAGTATAGGAAGTGACAGATGGCATCAGCCCCAGCATTTT
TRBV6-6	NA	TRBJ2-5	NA	CASSSNQETQYF	TGTGCCAGCAGTTCCAACCAAGAGACCCAGTACTTC
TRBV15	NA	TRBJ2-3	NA	CATSRTVSTDTQYF	TGTGCCACCAGCAGAACAGTCAGCACAGATACGCAGTATTTT